This T cell receptor beta chain was retrieved from a study of blood T cell repertoires in COVID-19. Across the study: There were acute and convalescent COVID-19 samples, and they came from the United States, Italy and Spain. Sources were T cells, B-cell-depleted T cells, or PBMCs; the material itself was cDNA or gDNA.

Per the original data handling: Amplified reference gene primers provided the basis for estimating nucleated cell counts. Profiled with immunoSEQ multiplex PCR; TCRdb holds only in-frame clones, not every one. V and J calls and clone size are copied from that table; D and trimming were computed from the DNA. This table holds roughly 110,000 clones, 76% found once. Followed over time, Seattle patients had been enrolled while infection was active. Germline lookup yields CDR1 SGHRS and CDR2 YFSETQ. Trimming took off 4 bases at V and 1 base at J, with 11 bases between the two ends. The CDR3 consists of 14 residues.

Input material: peripheral blood. The J gene is TRBJ1-1, the V gene TRBV5-1, with D unclear. The clonotype was recovered from a man at least 80 years old with COVID-19, enrolled during active disease. CDR3 nucleotides: TGCGCCAGCAGCGCCTCAAGTAGGAACACTGAAGCTTTCTTT. Translation: CASSASSRNTEAFF.